One and the same sample provided the 21 T cell receptor beta chains below, sequenced in a study of T-cell reconstitution after alpha-beta-depleted transplantation in children. Unique molecular identifiers were used to barcode this TCRbeta library. One entry per CDR3 protein results from TCRdb running MiXCR on the PCR reads. The sample lists hundreds of thousands of distinct CDR3 sequences, about 15% occurring once. This material consisted of PBMCs from the stem cell graft donor, taken from the stem cell graft. These receptors were taken from a human donor who donated a stem cell graft to a child with acute myeloid leukemia.

In its sample, this clonotype was seen once. This chain connects TRBV18 to TRBJ1-4, with a possible D match to TRBD1 (5 bases). This CDR3 contains 14 residues. V was pared by 3 bases and J by 8 bases, with 13 bases between. Germline assignment: CDR1 KGHSH and CDR2 LQKENI. The CDR3, as DNA: TGTGCCAGCTCACCGGGGCCGGGTGAAGAAAAACTGTTTTTT. Translation: CASSPGPGEEKLFF.

Many counts were recorded for this clonotype. The J gene is TRBJ2-5, the V gene TRBV12-3 or TRBV12-4, with TRBD1 identical over 7 bases. Losses at the gene ends were 7 bases for V and 4 bases for J; bases not matched to a gene: 9. This CDR3 region has 14 residues. CDR3 sequence: CASKRTGGGETQYF. The CDR3 bases are TGTGCCAGCAAACGGACAGGCGGCGGAGAGACCCAGTACTTC.

The CDR3, as DNA: TGCGCCAGCAGCTTGGGGTCCGGTAGCAATGAGCAGTTCTTC. Protein: CASSLGSGSNEQFF. The chain carries TRBV5-1 and TRBJ2-1; D remains ambiguous. This CDR3 spans 14 amino acids. Germline V gene lookup returns CDR1 SGHRS and CDR2 YFSETQ. Trimming removed 0 bases from V and 6 bases from J, with 10 bases in between.

This clonotype has a count of ten or more. The rearrangement links TRBV12-3 or TRBV12-4 to TRBJ2-5; perhaps D is TRBD1 or TRBD2 (5 bases each). Trimming took 3 bases from V and 1 from J, leaving 18 bases between them. CDR3 length: 17 residues. The CDR3 sequence: CASSFALSRGFQETQYF. DNA of the CDR3: TGTGCCAGCAGTTTCGCCCTTAGCCGGGGCTTCCAAGAGACCCAGTACTTC.

There are a few counts of this clonotype. The chain links TRBV5-1 to TRBJ2-3, with D uncertain. The CDR3 runs 13 residues. V lost 4 bases to trimming and J lost 4 bases, with 10 bases between them. Germline V CDR1 and CDR2: SGHRS, YFSETQ. CDR3 sequence (DNA): TGCGCCAGCAGCAACATGGGTTCAGATACGCAGTATTTT. This gives the protein CASSNMGSDTQYF.

Ten or more counts support this clonotype. The V call is TRBV15, the J call TRBJ2-7; 9 nucleotides match TRBD1. Germline CDR1 is LNHNV and CDR2 is YYDKDF (reference sequence). This CDR3 comprises 15 residues. J was trimmed by 5 bases and V by 2 bases; bases with no gene match: 7. The CDR3 here is CATSRMGDRAHEQYF. For the CDR3, the DNA is TGTGCCACCAGCAGAATGGGGGACAGGGCCCACGAGCAGTACTTC.

This clonotype showed up many times. The chain couples TRBV5-6 to TRBJ2-4, with TRBD1 matching 7 bases. V shed 3 bases, J shed 7 bases, and the junction held 7 bases outside the gene matches. From germline, CDR1 is SGHDT and CDR2 YYEEEE. The CDR3 is 14 amino acids. CDR3 amino acids: CASSSWTGVNIQYF. The CDR3 nucleotides read TGTGCCAGCAGCTCTTGGACAGGTGTGAACATTCAGTACTTC.

This clonotype was observed a handful of times. V is TRBV5-6 and J is TRBJ2-1; the match to TRBD2 covers 11 bases. Per germline, CDR1 SGHDT and CDR2 YYEEEE. This CDR3 spans 15 amino acids. V was pared by 1 base and J by 10 bases, with 7 bases of the junction left unmatched. The CDR3 sequence is CASSLTSGGLGEQFF. CDR3 nucleotides: TGTGCCAGCAGCTTGACTAGCGGGGGCCTAGGCGAGCAGTTCTTC.

This clonotype was observed a few times. This chain links TRBV15 with TRBJ1-1; no firm D call. V was shortened by 0 bases and J by 2 bases, with 7 bases between the two germline ends. This CDR3 spans 14 amino acids. From germline, CDR1 is LNHNV and CDR2 YYDKDF (reference sequence). CDR3 in DNA: TGTGCCACCAGCAGAGATCACAGCAACACTGAAGCTTTCTTT. It translates to CATSRDHSNTEAFF.

This clonotype was observed many times. The chain carries TRBV20-1 and TRBJ1-4; D might be TRBD1 (5 bases). This CDR3 spans 11 amino acids. Between the trimmed V and J ends, which lost 6 bases and 14 bases, there was a span of 16 bases. Per the germline V gene, CDR1 is DFQATT and CDR2 is SNEGSKA (reference sequence). The CDR3 coding sequence is TGCAGTGCCCGGGGCGCGGGGGGGCTGTTTTTT. Its translation is CSARGAGGLFF.

This clonotype has just a few counts. J is TRBJ2-2 and V is TRBV5-1; D remains ambiguous. In germline, CDR1 is SGHRS, CDR2 YFSETQ. Between the trimmed V and J ends, which lost 4 bases and 6 bases, there was a span of 19 bases. The CDR3 runs to 16 residues. The DNA for the CDR3 is TGCGCCAGCAGCCCTCGGAGTGCTGGGTATTCCGGGGAGCTGTTTTTT. It is translated as CASSPRSAGYSGELFF.

The rearrangement joins TRBV3-1 to TRBJ2-1; TRBD1 agrees at 8 bases. Germline CDR1 and CDR2: LGHDT and YNNKEL (reference sequence). V was pared by 5 bases and J by 5 bases, with 8 bases of the junction left unmatched. The CDR3 runs to 15 residues. The CDR3, as DNA: TGTGCCAGCAGCTTCAGGGGGCAGATGAACAATGAGCAGTTCTTC. Protein product: CASSFRGQMNNEQFF.

This clonotype was recorded at least ten times. The J gene is TRBJ1-2, the V gene TRBV12-3 or TRBV12-4; D is uncertain. V gave up 5 bases and J gave up 7 bases, with 17 bases separating them. CDR3 length: 14 residues. CDR3 DNA: TGTGCCAGCAGTGGGCCACTCGGAGAAGGTGGCTACACCTTC. This codes for CASSGPLGEGGYTF.

The chain combines TRBV6-1 with TRBJ2-6, with 8 bases fitting TRBD1. The CDR3 runs 15 residues. With V trimmed by 7 bases and J by 0 bases, 2 bases remained unmatched. Germline V gene data show CDR1 as MNHNS and CDR2 as SASEGT. Written as DNA, the CDR3 is TGTGCCAGCACTACAGGGGGCTCTGGGGCCAACGTCCTGACTTTC. As protein: CASTTGGSGANVLTF.

This clonotype was seen many times. This chain connects TRBV20-1 to TRBJ1-2; D ambiguous. Trimming left V 0 bases short and J 1 base short, with 15 bases between. The CDR3 extends over 16 amino acids. The germline gives CDR1 DFQATT, CDR2 SNEGSKA (reference sequence). CDR3 in amino acids: CSARDPRNPINYGYTF. For the CDR3, the DNA is TGCAGTGCTAGAGATCCCAGGAACCCCATTAACTATGGCTACACCTTC.

Ten or more counts support this clonotype. The V gene is TRBV29-1, the J gene TRBJ2-1; the match to TRBD1 covers 7 bases. J lost 9 bases, V lost 4 bases, and 12 bases had no gene match. The length of the CDR3 is 14 residues. Germline V lookup: CDR1 SQVTM, CDR2 ANQGSEA. Written as DNA, the CDR3 is TGCAGCGTTGGACGACAGGGTGGACGTGGTGAGCAGTTCTTC. It encodes CSVGRQGGRGEQFF.

Notes on this clonotype: This could be a read error, since a much larger clone is one nucleotide away. The chain combines TRBV6-2 or TRBV6-3 with TRBJ2-1, with a weak D call TRBD1 (6 bases). Looked up from germline, CDR1 is MNHEY and CDR2 is SVGEGT. The CDR3 is 17 amino acids. The CDR3 sequence is CASSTYRDTPRSNKQFF. The CDR3 bases are TGTGCCAGCAGTACGTACCGGGACACCCCTCGGTCCAATAAGCAGTTCTTC.

The chain couples TRBV7-2 to TRBJ1-2; tentative D call: TRBD1 (5 bases). Germline V gene data show CDR1 as SGHTA and CDR2 as FQGNSA. V was pared by 4 bases and J by 8 bases, with 17 bases between. The CDR3 is made up of 14 amino acids. In DNA, the CDR3 is TGTGCCAGCAGCTACCGGGACTTACGTACGGGCTACACCTTC. Translated: CASSYRDLRTGYTF.

This clonotype was recorded at least ten times. The genes are TRBV5-5 and TRBJ2-5; D unclear. Trimming pared 3 bases from V and 1 base from J, leaving 13 bases between. The CDR3 spans 15 residues. Germline V gene lookup returns CDR1 SGHKS and CDR2 YYEKEE (reference sequence). The CDR3 spells CASSWVGVAQETQYF. The DNA of the CDR3 is TGTGCCAGCAGCTGGGTGGGTGTAGCCCAAGAGACCCAGTACTTC.

This clonotype has a count of ten or more. V gene TRBV10-3 combines with J gene TRBJ2-1; weak D call: TRBD1 (5 bases). V was cut by 0 bases and J by 7 bases, with 10 bases left in between. This CDR3 comprises 14 residues. Germline lookup yields CDR1 ENHRY and CDR2 SYGVKD. DNA of the CDR3: TGTGCCATCAGTGAGTCGTGGGGCCTAAATGAGCAGTTCTTC. Translating it yields CAISESWGLNEQFF.

This chain links TRBV12-3 or TRBV12-4 with TRBJ1-1; D unclear. V lost 1 base, J lost 5 bases, and 11 bases lay in between. CDR3 length: 14 residues. The CDR3 reads CASSLGLLGTEAFF. CDR3 DNA: TGTGCCAGCAGTTTAGGGCTCCTGGGGACTGAAGCTTTCTTT.